This T cell receptor beta chain derives from a study of beta chain features in type 1 diabetes. Overall study results and limits: It was possible that PCR favored shorter templates, equally so in patients and controls. TCRB CDR3s were moderately but significantly shorter in Type 1 diabetes patients in all four CD4+ subsets.

Sequencing targeted expressed TCRB transcripts, as all isolated RNA had been reverse transcribed. Method: immunoSEQ multiplex PCR; TCRdb's copy keeps in-frame clones and lacks some. The table records over 20,000 clones, around half of them present only once. Cells sorted by CD45RO/CCR7/CD25/CD127/CD95/CD27 comprised CD4+ naive, central memory, regulatory and stem cell-like memory cells. CDR1 SGHAT and CDR2 FQNNGV come from the germline V gene. The CDR3 is 16 residues long. Trimming removed 5 bases at V and 1 base at J, with 17 bases between. In the case of this clone: Its antigen remains unidentified.

Sequencing input: stem cell memory CD4+ T cells from blood. The clonotype was recovered from a man between 25 and 39 years old with type 1 diabetes. The chain is built from TRBV11-2 and TRBJ2-5, with TRBD2 as a possible D gene (6 bases). The CDR3 loop reads CASSPYGGAVQETQYF. DNA of the CDR3: TGTGCCAGCAGCCCCTACGGAGGGGCGGTCCAAGAGACCCAGTACTTC.